This paragraph reports one T cell receptor (beta chain). This sample was taken from a study of blood T cell repertoires in COVID-19. Turning to the study itself: The United States, Italy and Spain were the sources of the acute and convalescent COVID-19 samples. T cells, B-cell-depleted T cells, or PBMCs provided the cDNA or gDNA that served as material.

As processed by the authors: Amplification with reference gene primers provided the estimates of nucleated cell counts. Sequencing used immunoSEQ multiplex PCR; TCRdb keeps in-frame clones, though not all of them. Clonal size and the V and J genes are those of that table, whereas D and trimming came from the DNA. The table has about 230,000 clones, approximately 85% seen once. The TCR comes from a man aged 35-49 years with acute or convalescent COVID-19. Sequencing input: peripheral blood.

Written as DNA, the CDR3 is TGTGCCAGCAGCTTGGAGACTAGCGGGGGGGCTAGAGAGACCCAGTACTTC. It codes for CASSLETSGGARETQYF. The genes are TRBV5-6 and TRBJ2-5; 14 bases line up with TRBD2. The ends lost 0 bases at V and 4 bases at J; junction bases unmatched: 5. The CDR3 runs 17 residues. Germline CDR1 and CDR2: SGHDT and YYEEEE.